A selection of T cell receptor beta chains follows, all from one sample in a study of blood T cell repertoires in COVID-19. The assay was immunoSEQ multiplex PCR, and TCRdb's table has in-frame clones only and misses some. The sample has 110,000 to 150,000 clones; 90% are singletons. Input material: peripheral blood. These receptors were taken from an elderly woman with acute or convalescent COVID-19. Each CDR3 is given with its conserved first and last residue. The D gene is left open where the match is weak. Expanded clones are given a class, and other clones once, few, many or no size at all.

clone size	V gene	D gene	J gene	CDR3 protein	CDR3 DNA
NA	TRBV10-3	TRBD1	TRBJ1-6	CAISGVQGITSPLHF	TGTGCCATCAGTGGGGTACAGGGGATAACTTCACCCCTCCACTTT
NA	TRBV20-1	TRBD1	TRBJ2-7	CSASGQGDGYEQYF	TGCAGTGCTAGTGGCCAGGGGGACGGTTACGAGCAGTACTTC
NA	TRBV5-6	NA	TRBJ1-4	CASSLETATNEKLFF	TGTGCCAGCAGCTTGGAGACAGCAACTAATGAAAAACTGTTTTTT
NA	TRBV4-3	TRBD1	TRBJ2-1	CASSQDPADREFVDEQFF	TGCGCCAGCAGCCAAGACCCCGCGGACAGGGAGTTCGTGGATGAGCAGTTCTTC
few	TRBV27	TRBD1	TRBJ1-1	CASSLSLRDREADTEAFF	TGTGCCAGCAGTTTATCGCTCCGGGACAGGGAAGCGGACACTGAAGCTTTCTTT
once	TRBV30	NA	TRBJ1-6	CAWSLVGNKGGSPLHF	TGTGCCTGGTCCCTCGTGGGGAATAAAGGGGGTTCACCCCTCCACTTT
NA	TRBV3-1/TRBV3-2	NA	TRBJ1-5	CASSQGGRNNQPQHF	TGTGCCAGCAGCCAAGGGGGCAGGAACAATCAGCCCCAGCATTTT
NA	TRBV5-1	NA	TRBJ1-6	CASSLLAGLNSPLHF	TGCGCCAGCAGCTTACTAGCAGGACTTAATTCACCCCTCCACTTT
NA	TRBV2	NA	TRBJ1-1	CASLSGPQNTEAFF	TGTGCCAGCCTAAGCGGACCCCAGAACACTGAAGCTTTCTTT
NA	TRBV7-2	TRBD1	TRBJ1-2	CASSPRQGNYGYTF	TGTGCCAGCAGCCCGCGACAGGGTAACTATGGCTACACCTTC
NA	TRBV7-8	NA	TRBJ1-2	CASSLRRAESYTF	TGTGCCAGCAGCTTAAGGAGGGCGGAAAGCTACACCTTC
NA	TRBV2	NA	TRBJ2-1	CASQQDSGWNNEQFF	TGTGCCAGCCAGCAGGACTCCGGGTGGAACAATGAGCAGTTCTTC
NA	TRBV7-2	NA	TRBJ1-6	CASSLRTHYPSPLHF	TGTGCCAGCAGCCTCCGGACACATTACCCCTCACCCCTCCACTTT
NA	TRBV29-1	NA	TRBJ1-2	CSGGGTNYGYTF	TGCAGCGGCGGGGGTACGAACTATGGCTACACCTTC
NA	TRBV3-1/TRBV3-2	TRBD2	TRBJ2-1	CASSLAGGPGNEQFF	TGTGCCAGCAGCTTAGCGGGGGGGCCGGGGAATGAGCAGTTCTTC
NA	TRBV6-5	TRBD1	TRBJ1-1	CASSRTQGVGTEAFF	TGTGCCAGCAGCCGAACCCAGGGGGTAGGCACTGAAGCTTTCTTT
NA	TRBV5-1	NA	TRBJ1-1	CASSFNAIYTEAFF	TGCGCCAGCAGCTTTAACGCTATTTACACTGAAGCTTTCTTT
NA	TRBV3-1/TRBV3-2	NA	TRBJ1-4	CASSQGLTPGNEKLFF	TGTGCCAGCAGCCAAGGGTTGACACCGGGGAATGAAAAACTGTTTTTT
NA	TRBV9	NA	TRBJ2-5	CASSVSPGVQETQYF	TGTGCCAGCAGCGTATCCCCAGGGGTCCAAGAGACCCAGTACTTC
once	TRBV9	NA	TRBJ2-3	CASSLSQRSTDTQYF	TGTGCCAGCAGCCTCAGTCAGCGGTCCACAGATACGCAGTATTTT
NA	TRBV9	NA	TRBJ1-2	CASSVDSGDLPGYTF	TGTGCCAGCAGCGTAGATTCAGGCGATCTGCCTGGCTACACCTTC
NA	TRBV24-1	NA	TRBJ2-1	CATSDAQESSYNEQFF	TGTGCCACCAGTGATGCACAGGAGAGCTCCTACAATGAGCAGTTCTTC
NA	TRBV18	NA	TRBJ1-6	CASSPPIGGWNNSPLHF	TGTGCCAGCTCACCACCAATCGGGGGGTGGAATAATTCACCCCTCCACTTT
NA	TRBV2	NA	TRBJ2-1	CASGAYPLSYNEQFF	TGTGCCAGCGGGGCCTACCCCCTTTCCTACAATGAGCAGTTCTTC
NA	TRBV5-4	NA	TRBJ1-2	CASSLRGYGYTF	TGTGCCAGCAGCTTGAGAGGTTATGGCTACACCTTC
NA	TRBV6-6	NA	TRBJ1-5	CASNSRGGNQPQHF	TGTGCCAGCAACTCCAGGGGCGGCAATCAGCCCCAGCATTTT
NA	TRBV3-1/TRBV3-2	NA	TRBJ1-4	CASSQTRTSPQIF	TGTGCCAGCAGCCAAACGAGGACATCCCCGCAGATTTTT
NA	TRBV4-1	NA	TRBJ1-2	CASSQANVSPNPYGYTF	TGCGCCAGCAGCCAAGCTAACGTCTCTCCGAACCCCTATGGCTACACCTTC
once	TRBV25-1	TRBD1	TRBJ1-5	CASSGPGTGANQPQHF	TGTGCCAGCAGTGGGCCTGGGACAGGGGCAAATCAGCCCCAGCATTTT
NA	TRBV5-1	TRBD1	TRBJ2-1	CASSSTGVIRNEQFF	TGCGCCAGCAGCTCCACAGGGGTCATACGGAATGAGCAGTTCTTC
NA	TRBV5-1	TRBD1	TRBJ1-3	CASSPGTGGENTIYF	TGCGCCAGCAGCCCGGGGACAGGGGGAGAAAACACCATATATTTT
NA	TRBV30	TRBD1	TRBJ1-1	CACWRTGYVMGTEAFF	TGTGCCTGCTGGAGGACAGGGTATGTGATGGGCACTGAAGCTTTCTTT
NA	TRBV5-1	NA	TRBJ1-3	CASSLGRAGNTIYF	TGCGCCAGCAGCTTGGGGAGGGCTGGAAACACCATATATTTT
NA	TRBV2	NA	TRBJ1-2	CASSEDRPEVYGYTF	TGTGCCAGCAGTGAAGACAGGCCAGAGGTTTATGGCTACACCTTC
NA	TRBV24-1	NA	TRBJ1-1	CATSPGQGTEAFF	TGTGCCACCAGCCCCGGGCAGGGCACTGAAGCTTTCTTT
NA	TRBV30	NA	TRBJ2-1	CAWSPGIYNEQFF	TGTGCCTGGAGTCCCGGGATCTACAATGAGCAGTTCTTC
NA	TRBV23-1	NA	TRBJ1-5	CASSQKGVDRQPQHF	TGCGCCAGCAGTCAGAAAGGGGTGGACCGACAGCCCCAGCATTTT
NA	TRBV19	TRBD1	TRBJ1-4	CASTTGDTNEKLFF	TGTGCCAGTACCACAGGGGACACTAATGAAAAACTGTTTTTT
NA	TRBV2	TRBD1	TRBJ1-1	CASSETGGWTEAFF	TGTGCCAGCAGCGAAACAGGGGGATGGACTGAAGCTTTCTTT
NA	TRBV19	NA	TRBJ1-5	CASSGGVLRNQPQHF	TGTGCCAGTAGCGGGGGGGTACTTCGCAATCAGCCCCAGCATTTT
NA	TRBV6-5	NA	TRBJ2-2	CASSYSSRAGGELFF	TGTGCCAGCAGTTACTCCTCGAGGGCCGGCGGGGAGCTGTTTTTT
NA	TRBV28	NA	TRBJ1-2	CASSLLVGGQGYGYTF	TGTGCCAGCAGTTTATTGGTCGGGGGGCAGGGCTATGGCTACACCTTC
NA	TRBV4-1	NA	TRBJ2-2	CASSQDMGPGELFF	TGCGCCAGCAGCCAAGATATGGGGCCCGGGGAGCTGTTTTTT
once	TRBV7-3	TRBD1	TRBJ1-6	CASSLTGDSPLHF	TGTGCCAGCAGCTTGACAGGGGATTCACCCCTCCACTTT
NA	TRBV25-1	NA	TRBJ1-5	CASSEGGGGFNQPQHF	TGTGCCAGCAGTGAAGGAGGCGGAGGGTTCAATCAGCCCCAGCATTTT
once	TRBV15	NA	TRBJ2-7	CATSRGDGGSYEQYF	TGTGCCACCAGCAGAGGGGACGGGGGTTCCTACGAGCAGTACTTC
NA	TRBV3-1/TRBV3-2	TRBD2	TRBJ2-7	CASSQGGLAAEQYF	TGTGCCAGCAGCCAAGGGGGACTAGCTGCCGAGCAGTACTTC
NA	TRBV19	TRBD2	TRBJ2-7	CASSTGLAYEQYF	TGTGCCAGTAGTACGGGACTAGCCTACGAGCAGTACTTC
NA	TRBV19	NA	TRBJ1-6	CASSTSGNSPLHF	TGTGCCAGTAGTACTTCAGGGAATTCACCCCTCCACTTT
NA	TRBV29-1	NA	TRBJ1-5	CSVGGFGNQPQHF	TGCAGCGTTGGAGGGTTCGGCAATCAGCCCCAGCATTTT
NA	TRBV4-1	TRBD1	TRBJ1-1	CASSLGQPLMNTEAFF	TGCGCCAGCAGCCTGGGACAGCCATTGATGAACACTGAAGCTTTCTTT
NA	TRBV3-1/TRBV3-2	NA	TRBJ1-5	CASSNRYNQPQHF	TGTGCCAGCAGTAACCGCTACAATCAGCCCCAGCATTTT
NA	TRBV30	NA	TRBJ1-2	CAWSTAFGYTF	TGTGCCTGGAGTACAGCTTTTGGCTACACCTTC
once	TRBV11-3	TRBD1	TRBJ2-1	CASSSQGAGMFF	TGTGCCAGCAGCTCTCAGGGGGCGGGGATGTTCTTC